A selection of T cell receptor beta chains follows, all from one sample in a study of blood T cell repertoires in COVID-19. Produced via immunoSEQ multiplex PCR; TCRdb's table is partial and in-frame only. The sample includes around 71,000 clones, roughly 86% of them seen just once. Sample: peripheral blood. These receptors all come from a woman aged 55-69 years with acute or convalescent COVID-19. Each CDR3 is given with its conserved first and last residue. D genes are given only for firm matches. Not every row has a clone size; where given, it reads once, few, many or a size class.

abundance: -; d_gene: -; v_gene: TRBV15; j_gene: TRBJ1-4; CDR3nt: TGTGCCACCAGCAGAGCCGCTGGACTAAATGGTAATGAAAAACTGTTTTTT; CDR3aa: CATSRAAGLNGNEKLFF
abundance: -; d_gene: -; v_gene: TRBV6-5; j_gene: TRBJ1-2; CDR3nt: TGTGCCAGCAGTTACTCAGGACACTCTAACTATGGCTACACCTTC; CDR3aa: CASSYSGHSNYGYTF
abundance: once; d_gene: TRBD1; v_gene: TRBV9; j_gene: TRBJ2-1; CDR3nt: TGTGCCAGCAGCGCATATGGACAGGGGGCCTACAATGAGCAGTTCTTC; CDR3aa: CASSAYGQGAYNEQFF
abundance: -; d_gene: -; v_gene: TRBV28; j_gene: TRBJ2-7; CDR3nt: TGTGCCAGCAGCTGTGACAGCCCTAATTGCTACGAGCAGTACTTC; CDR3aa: CASSCDSPNCYEQYF
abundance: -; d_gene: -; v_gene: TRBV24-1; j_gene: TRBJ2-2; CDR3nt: TGTGCCACCAGTCGGACAGTGAACACCGGGGAGCTGTTTTTT; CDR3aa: CATSRTVNTGELFF
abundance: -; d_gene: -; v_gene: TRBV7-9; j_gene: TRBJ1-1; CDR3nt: TGTGCCAGCAGCCCTCGAGAATCCGGCACTGAAGCTTTCTTT; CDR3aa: CASSPRESGTEAFF
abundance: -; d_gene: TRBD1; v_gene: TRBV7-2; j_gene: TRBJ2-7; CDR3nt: TGTGCCAGCAGCTTAGATTGGCAGGGGGCCTACGAGCAGTACTTC; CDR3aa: CASSLDWQGAYEQYF
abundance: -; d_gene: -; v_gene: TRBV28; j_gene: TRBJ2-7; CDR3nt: TGTGCCAGCACTCCCGTGGGGCAGGCTGCCTACGAGCAGTACTTC; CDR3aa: CASTPVGQAAYEQYF
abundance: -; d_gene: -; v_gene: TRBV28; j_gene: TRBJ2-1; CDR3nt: TGTGCCAGCAGTTTTAGTTCTTCTGAGCAGTTCTTC; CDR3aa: CASSFSSSEQFF
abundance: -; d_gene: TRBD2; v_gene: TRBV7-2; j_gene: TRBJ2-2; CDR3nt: TGTGCCAGCAGCCAAACCGGGACTACTCACACCGGGGAGCTGTTTTTT; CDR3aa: CASSQTGTTHTGELFF
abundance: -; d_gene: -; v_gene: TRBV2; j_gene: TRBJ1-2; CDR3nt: TGTGCCTCCACCGAGGGGGGGTACGGCTACACCTTC; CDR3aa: CASTEGGYGYTF
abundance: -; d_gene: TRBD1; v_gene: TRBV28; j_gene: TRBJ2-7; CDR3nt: TGTGCCAGCAGATCCGGGACAGGTAGCTCCTACGAGCAGTACTTC; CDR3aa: CASRSGTGSSYEQYF
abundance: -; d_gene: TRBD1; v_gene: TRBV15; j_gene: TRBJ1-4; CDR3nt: TGTGCCACCAGCAGGGGACAGGGGAGAACTAATGAAAAACTGTTTTTT; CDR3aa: CATSRGQGRTNEKLFF
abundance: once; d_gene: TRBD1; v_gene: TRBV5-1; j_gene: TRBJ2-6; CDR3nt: TGCGCCAGCACCGTCCGGGACAGGGGGCCGGATACCAGCTCTGGGGCCAACGTCCTGACTTTC; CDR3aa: CASTVRDRGPDTSSGANVLTF
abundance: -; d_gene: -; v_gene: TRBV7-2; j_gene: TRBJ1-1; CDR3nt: TGTGCCAGCAGCTTGGATCAGGGAACTGAAGCTTTCTTT; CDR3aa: CASSLDQGTEAFF
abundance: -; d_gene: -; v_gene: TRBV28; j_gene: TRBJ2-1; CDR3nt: TGTGCCAGCAGTCTCCGCAATGAGCAGTTCTTC; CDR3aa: CASSLRNEQFF
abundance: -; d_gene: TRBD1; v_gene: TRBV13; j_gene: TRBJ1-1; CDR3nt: TGTGCCAGCAGCTATCCGGACAGGGGTGTCACTGAAGCTTTCTTT; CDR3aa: CASSYPDRGVTEAFF
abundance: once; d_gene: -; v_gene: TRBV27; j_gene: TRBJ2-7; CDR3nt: TGTGCCAGCAGTTTGGGGAGTGGGGAAGTCAGGTACGAGCAGTACTTC; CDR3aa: CASSLGSGEVRYEQYF
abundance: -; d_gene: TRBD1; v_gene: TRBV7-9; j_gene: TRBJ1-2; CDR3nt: TGTGCCAGCGAACCCGGGACAGGGGACTATGGCTACACCTTC; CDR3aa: CASEPGTGDYGYTF
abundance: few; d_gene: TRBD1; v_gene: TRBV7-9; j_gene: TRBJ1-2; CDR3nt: TGTGCCAGCACCCCGGACAGGGTCTACACCTTC; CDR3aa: CASTPDRVYTF
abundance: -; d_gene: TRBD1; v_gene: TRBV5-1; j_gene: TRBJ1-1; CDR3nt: TGCGCCAGCAGCCCACCAACAGGGGGGACTGAAGCTTTCTTT; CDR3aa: CASSPPTGGTEAFF
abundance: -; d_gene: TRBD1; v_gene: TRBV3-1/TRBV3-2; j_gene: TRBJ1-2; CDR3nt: TGTGCCAGCAGCCCCCAGGGGGCCGTCTATGGCTACACCTTC; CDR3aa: CASSPQGAVYGYTF
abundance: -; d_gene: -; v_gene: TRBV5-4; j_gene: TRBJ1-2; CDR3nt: TGTGCCAGCAGCTCACCCGTACAGGGCGACTATGGCTACACCTTC; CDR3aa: CASSSPVQGDYGYTF
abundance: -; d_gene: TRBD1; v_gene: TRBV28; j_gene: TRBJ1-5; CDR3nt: TGTGCCAGCAGTTCCAACCAGGGACAGGGTAGGCAGCCCCAGCATTTT; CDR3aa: CASSSNQGQGRQPQHF
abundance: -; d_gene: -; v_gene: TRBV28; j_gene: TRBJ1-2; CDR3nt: TGTGCCAGCAGGGGAGGGCCCTCGGGTGGCTACACCTTC; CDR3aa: CASRGGPSGGYTF
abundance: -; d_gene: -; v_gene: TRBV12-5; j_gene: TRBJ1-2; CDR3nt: TGTGCTAGTGGTTTGGCTAGGGGTGGCTACACCTTC; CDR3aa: CASGLARGGYTF
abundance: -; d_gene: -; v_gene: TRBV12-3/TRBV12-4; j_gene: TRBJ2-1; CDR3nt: TGTGCCAGCAGGTACCCAGGGGTCGGGGAGCAGTTCTTC; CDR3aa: CASRYPGVGEQFF
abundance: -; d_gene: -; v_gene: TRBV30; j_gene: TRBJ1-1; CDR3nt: TGTGCCTGGAGTCTTTATGGGACTCAGAACACTGAAGCTTTCTTT; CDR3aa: CAWSLYGTQNTEAFF
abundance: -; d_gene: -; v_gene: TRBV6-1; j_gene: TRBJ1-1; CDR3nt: TGTGCCAGCAGTGAAGACAGTACCTACACTGAAGCTTTCTTT; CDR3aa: CASSEDSTYTEAFF
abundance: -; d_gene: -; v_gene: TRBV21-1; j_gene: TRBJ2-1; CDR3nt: TGTGCCAGCAGCAAATCCCGGACTAGTTCTGGACATCTGGTTGGTAATGAGCAGTTCTTC; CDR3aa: CASSKSRTSSGHLVGNEQFF